This TCR beta chain was recovered during a study of naive and memory T cell subsets. This clonotype was observed at least ten times. CDR3 size: 14 residues. Trimming stripped 6 bases from V and 0 bases from J, with 9 bases between. In germline, CDR1 is MNHEY, CDR2 SVGAGI. Amplification of ligated cDNA took four PCR rounds with SP2 and nested alpha and beta constant primers. For blood and skin samples, reverse transcription used TCR alpha and beta constant primers. TCRdb re-analysed the 5' RACE reads in MiXCR, keeping a single row per CDR3 protein. The sample includes roughly 62,000 distinct CDR3 sequences, approximately 8% of them seen just once. A UMI-containing oligonucleotide was joined by 3' ligation to the TCR cDNA template. Whole-blood samples were 2 to 3 ml of peripheral blood from healthy adult volunteers.

V usage is TRBV6-5 and J usage is TRBJ1-3, with no clear D. This receptor was identified in a female donor in good health. CDR3 coding DNA: TGTGCCAGCAGGGATAGTTTCTCTGGAAACACCATATATTTT. Amino acid sequence: CASRDSFSGNTIYF.